Shown below are 17 T cell receptor beta chains from a single sample sequenced in a study of blood T cell repertoires in COVID-19. Repertoires were generated with immunoSEQ multiplex PCR, while TCRdb's copy carries only in-frame clones and drops some. The sample yields around 430,000 clones, more than 75% seen once. Sequenced input: PBMCs or T cells enriched from blood (not recorded which). These receptor sequences come from a woman aged 50 to 60 who had recovered from COVID-19.

The chain recombines TRBV7-9 with TRBJ2-1, with 12 bases matching TRBD2. After removal of 5 bases from V and 3 bases from J, the junction contained 5 bases not matched to a gene. The germline V gene encodes CDR1 SEHNR and CDR2 FQNEAQ (reference sequence). The CDR3 has 16 amino acids. CDR3 nucleotides: TGTGCCAGCAGCACATGGACTAGCGGGAACTACAATGAGCAGTTCTTC. This encodes CASSTWTSGNYNEQFF.

This chain connects TRBV18 to TRBJ1-6; 8 nucleotides match TRBD1. Germline V gene sequence: CDR1 KGHSH, CDR2 LQKENI. The CDR3 contains 14 residues. J lost 9 bases, V lost 6 bases, and 7 bases had no gene match. CDR3 region: CASSPTGDSSPLHF. The CDR3 region has the DNA TGTGCCAGCTCTCCGACAGGGGATTCTTCACCCCTCCACTTT. Supplemented by reference TRBV18 and TRBJ1-6, the full variable domain reads NAGVMQNPRHLVRRRGQEARLRCSPMKGHSHVYWYRQLPEEGLKFMVYLQKENIIDESGMPKERFSAEFPKEGPSILRIQQVVRGDSAAYFCASSPTGDSSPLHFGNGTRLTVT.

CDR3 in amino acids: CASSLGTMNTEAFF. The DNA for the CDR3 is TGTGCCAGCAGCCTCGGAACTATGAACACTGAAGCTTTCTTT. This rearrangement joins TRBV6-5 to TRBJ1-1; D remains unclear. The germline gives CDR1 MNHEY, CDR2 SVGAGI. The V and J ends lost 6 bases and 0 bases respectively, with 11 bases between them. The CDR3 length is 14 residues.

This chain uses TRBV4-1 with TRBJ1-6, with 9 bases fitting TRBD1. Trimming at V came to 2 bases and at J to 1 base, leaving 3 bases not matched to a gene. CDR1 is MGHRA and CDR2 is YSYEKL in the germline V gene. The CDR3 loop spans 17 amino acids. As DNA, the CDR3 is TGCGCCAGCAGCCAAAACAGGGGGCGATCCTATAATTCACCCCTCCACTTT. Its protein product is CASSQNRGRSYNSPLHF.

The chain employs TRBV12-3 or TRBV12-4 and TRBJ1-5, with unresolved D. This CDR3 has 13 amino acids. The ends were cut back, 6 bases at V and 0 bases at J, with 6 bases in the middle. CDR3 region: CASRAYSNQPQHF. The CDR3 nucleotides read TGTGCCAGCAGGGCATATAGCAATCAGCCCCAGCATTTT.

The rearrangement links TRBV5-1 to TRBJ1-1; tentative D call: TRBD1 (6 bases). Trimming took 5 bases from V and 0 from J, leaving 14 bases between them. Germline V gene lookup returns CDR1 SGHRS and CDR2 YFSETQ. This CDR3 comprises 15 residues. CDR3 protein: CASRTLQGVNTEAFF. The CDR3, as DNA: TGCGCCAGCAGGACGTTACAGGGAGTGAACACTGAAGCTTTCTTT.

This clone occurred a few times. The chain is built from TRBV27 and TRBJ2-4; 7 nucleotides agree with TRBD2. Looked up from germline, CDR1 is MNHEY and CDR2 is SMNVEV (reference sequence). Losses at the gene ends were 4 bases for V and 8 bases for J; bases not matched to a gene: 5. The length of the CDR3 is 13 residues. The CDR3 reads CASSSAGVDIQYF. The CDR3 nucleotides read TGTGCCAGCAGTTCCGCGGGGGTGGACATTCAGTACTTC.

The chain joins TRBV19 to TRBJ1-1; 10 bases are a match to TRBD1. The CDR3 runs to 16 residues. The germline V gene has CDR1 LNHDA and CDR2 SQIVND (reference sequence). Germline trimming cut 4 bases from V and 0 bases from J; bases unmatched to any gene: 5. The CDR3 reads CASSNPGTGVNTEAFF. The CDR3 DNA sequence: TGTGCCAGTAGTAACCCAGGGACAGGGGTGAACACTGAAGCTTTCTTT.

The chain has TRBV6-2 or TRBV6-3 and TRBJ1-2; D might be TRBD1 (5 bases). The germline CDR1 and CDR2 sequences are MNHEY and SVGEGT. The V end was cut by 6 bases, the J end by 5 bases, with 10 bases between. There are 12 residues in the CDR3. DNA of the CDR3: TGTGCCAGCAGCCTTAAGGGGTATGGCTACACCTTC. Its translation: CASSLKGYGYTF.

This clone showed up just once. The genes are TRBV2 and TRBJ1-2; D is possibly TRBD1 (6 bases). V lost 6 bases, J lost 0 bases, and 14 bases lay in between. The CDR3 sequence is 15 residues long. Looked up from germline, CDR1 is SNHLY and CDR2 is FYNNEI. The CDR3 sequence: CASRRDTNSNYGYTF. DNA of the CDR3: TGTGCCAGCAGGAGGGACACTAATTCTAACTATGGCTACACCTTC. The full variable domain, with the rest looked up from reference TRBV2 and TRBJ1-2, is EPEVTQTPSHQVTQMGQEVILRCVPISNHLYFYWYRQILGQKVEFLVSFYNNEISEKSEIFDDQFSVERPDGSNFTLKIRSTKLEDSAMYFCASRRDTNSNYGYTFGSGTRLTVV.

This sequence joins TRBV14 and TRBJ2-3; no reliable D call. The germline V and J ends were trimmed by 2 bases and 0 bases, with 9 bases remaining between them. CDR3 length: 15 residues. CDR1 is SGHDN and CDR2 is FVKESK in the germline V gene. The CDR3 coding sequence is TGTGCCAGCAGCCAACACCGCACTAGCACAGATACGCAGTATTTT. It specifies CASSQHRTSTDTQYF.

The gene calls are TRBV2 and TRBJ2-7; D gene ambiguous. Germline values: CDR1 SNHLY, CDR2 FYNNEI. Trimming cost V 4 bases and J 7 bases, with 8 bases left between them. The CDR3 has 11 residues. CDR3 protein: CASSVFSEQYF. CDR3 coding DNA: TGTGCCAGCAGTGTTTTTAGTGAGCAGTACTTC.

V is TRBV27 and J is TRBJ1-4, with D maybe TRBD1 (6 bases). The V end was cut by 6 bases, the J end by 7 bases, with 18 bases between. The CDR3 length is 15 residues. Per the germline V gene, CDR1 is MNHEY and CDR2 is SMNVEV (reference sequence). This chain's CDR3 is CASSNSRRGGEKLFF. The CDR3 DNA reads TGTGCCAGCAGCAACTCACGCAGGGGTGGTGAAAAACTGTTTTTT.

The chain joins TRBV5-1 to TRBJ1-4; D perhaps matches TRBD1 (5 bases). Deletions cut 0 bases from V and 8 bases from J, with 14 bases between. This CDR3 comprises 15 residues. Germline V gene lookup returns CDR1 SGHRS and CDR2 YFSETQ. The chain's CDR3 is CASSLDRQPPEKLFF. CDR3 nucleotide sequence: TGCGCCAGCAGCTTGGATCGACAGCCCCCCGAAAAACTGTTTTTT.

J is TRBJ2-3 and V is TRBV18; unclear D gene. The CDR3 sequence is 16 residues long. Germline V gene data show CDR1 as KGHSH and CDR2 as LQKENI. The V gene lost 1 base and the J gene lost 3 bases, with 14 bases spanning the gap. The DNA of the CDR3 is TGTGCCAGCTCACCACGGGCCGGTTTCGTTACAGATACGCAGTATTTT. Protein: CASSPRAGFVTDTQYF.

The chain's CDR3 is CASSPGTGYTDTQYF. CDR3 nucleotides: TGCGCCAGCAGCCCAGGGACAGGTTACACAGATACGCAGTATTTT. The chain recombines TRBV4-3 with TRBJ2-3; TRBD1 aligns across 8 bases. Germline V lookup: CDR1 LGHNA, CDR2 YSLEER. Trimming removed 4 bases from V and 2 bases from J; junction bases left unmatched: 5. The CDR3 spans 15 residues.

This chain links TRBV7-2 with TRBJ1-2; 9 nucleotides align to TRBD1. Germline V gene sequence: CDR1 SGHTA, CDR2 FQGNSA. V trimming: 4 bases; J trimming: 8 bases; junction bases outside the gene matches: 8. This CDR3 contains 14 residues. CDR3 residues: CASSSLDRGSGYTF. The CDR3 DNA sequence: TGTGCCAGCAGCTCATTGGACAGGGGCAGCGGCTACACCTTC.